The 24 T cell receptor beta chains given below trace back to one sample, sequenced in a study of post-analysis software for immune sequencing data. Overall study results and limits: TRBV5-6, TRBV5-1 and TRBV20-1 belonged to a set of about five TRBV segments that were more frequent in patients than controls.

These receptors' targets are unknown. Unique molecular identifiers had been added to the TCR beta cDNA libraries. Using its own MiXCR run on the PCR reads, TCRdb lists one record per CDR3 protein. The sample records 820,000 or so distinct CDR3 sequences, about 53% being singletons. The sample consisted of blood. These receptors originate from a girl under 18 with multiple sclerosis.

The chain employs TRBV6-5 and TRBJ2-1; D may be TRBD1 (6 bases). The J call is in doubt because the DNA end fits TRBJ2-7 better. The CDR3 extends over 13 amino acids. Germline V gives CDR1 MNHEY, CDR2 SVGAGI. This CDR3 is CASRGAPYNEQYF. The CDR3 DNA follows: TGTGCCAGCAGGGGGGCGCCGTACAATGAGCAGTACTTC.

This clonotype was seen ten or more times. The chain recombines TRBV7-3 with TRBJ2-2; no definite D call. V gave up 5 bases and J gave up 2 bases, with 12 bases separating them. Germline V gene data show CDR1 as SGHTA and CDR2 as FQGTGA. The CDR3 runs to 15 residues. This CDR3 is CASSPSVLNTGELFF. In DNA, the CDR3 is TGTGCCAGCAGCCCGTCCGTCCTTAACACCGGGGAGCTGTTTTTT.

This clonotype was detected a few times. This chain connects TRBV27 to TRBJ2-1, with TRBD1 matching 7 bases. Germline CDR1 reads MNHEY; CDR2 reads SMNVEV (reference sequence). Germline trimming cut 3 bases from V and 8 bases from J; bases unmatched to any gene: 4. The CDR3 sequence is 13 residues long. CDR3 coding DNA: TGTGCCAGCAGTTTGACAGGGCTGGATGAGCAGTTCTTC. It codes for CASSLTGLDEQFF.

This chain joins TRBV3-1 and TRBJ2-1; 11 bases agree with TRBD2. Germline loops: CDR1 LGHDT, CDR2 YNNKEL (reference sequence). The ends lost 4 bases at V and 2 bases at J; junction bases unmatched: 7. The CDR3 contains 17 residues. This chain's CDR3 is CASSPYSGRAAYNEQFF. The CDR3 nucleotides read TGTGCCAGCAGCCCCTATAGCGGGAGGGCCGCCTACAATGAGCAGTTCTTC.

The rearrangement joins TRBV3-1 to TRBJ2-7; 7 nucleotides align to TRBD2. Germline values: CDR1 LGHDT, CDR2 YNNKEL (reference sequence). The junction had 5 bases not matched to a gene; V was cut back by 4 bases and J by 2 bases. The length of the CDR3 is 14 residues. The CDR3 loop reads CASSREAGTYEQYF. The CDR3 DNA reads as TGTGCCAGCAGCCGAGAAGCGGGGACCTACGAGCAGTACTTC.

The chain uses TRBV7-2 and TRBJ2-1; possibly TRBD1 for D (6 bases). The germline CDR1 and CDR2 sequences are SGHTA and FQGNSA. V dropped 1 base and J dropped 5 bases, with 15 bases sitting between them. The CDR3 has 16 residues. CDR3: CASSLVLRTANNEQFF. The CDR3 DNA reads TGTGCCAGCAGCTTAGTTTTGAGGACAGCTAACAATGAGCAGTTCTTC.

The rearrangement uses TRBV18 and TRBJ2-3, with D unclear. V gave up 2 bases and J gave up 2 bases, with 20 bases separating them. Germline V gene lookup returns CDR1 KGHSH and CDR2 LQKENI. This CDR3 has 18 amino acids. DNA for the CDR3: TGTGCCAGCTCACCAACTTATCCGGACGGACGTCTCACAGATACGCAGTATTTT. It codes for CASSPTYPDGRLTDTQYF. The full variable domain, completed using reference TRBV18 and TRBJ2-3, is NAGVMQNPRHLVRRRGQEARLRCSPMKGHSHVYWYRQLPEEGLKFMVYLQKENIIDESGMPKERFSAEFPKEGPSILRIQQVVRGDSAAYFCASSPTYPDGRLTDTQYFGPGTRLTVL.

The rearrangement uses TRBV14 and TRBJ2-3, with TRBD1 as a possible D gene (7 bases). Trimming removed 6 bases from V and 8 bases from J, with 18 bases in between. Germline V gene lookup returns CDR1 SGHDN and CDR2 FVKESK. The CDR3 has 14 amino acids. CDR3 sequence (DNA): TGTGCCAGCAGTCCTTTTAACAGGGGAGGTACGCAGTATTTT. The encoded protein is CASSPFNRGGTQYF.

This clonotype was recorded a few times. The chain joins TRBV5-1 to TRBJ2-1; TRBD2 aligns across 7 bases. CDR3 length: 17 amino acids. V was clipped by 3 bases and J by 1 base; unmatched bases: 10. CDR1 is SGHRS, CDR2 YFSETQ, per germline. Here the CDR3 reads CASSSKPAGRSYNEQFF. The CDR3 nucleotides read TGCGCCAGCAGCTCGAAGCCAGCGGGAAGGTCCTACAATGAGCAGTTCTTC.

This clonotype was seen a few times. CDR3 DNA: TGTGCCACCAGCACTGGACTAGGGGGTTCCTACGAGCAGTACTTC. Translating it yields CATSTGLGGSYEQYF. J is TRBJ2-7 and V is TRBV15, with D tentatively TRBD2 (7 bases). V gave up 4 bases and J gave up 1 base, with 14 bases separating them. The CDR3 has 15 residues. Germline values: CDR1 LNHNV, CDR2 YYDKDF (reference sequence). Drawing the rest from reference TRBV15 and TRBJ2-7, the complete variable domain is DAMVIQNPRYQVTQFGKPVTLSCSQTLNHNVMYWYQQKSSQAPKLLFHYYDKDFNNEADTPDNFQSRRPNTSFCFLDIRSPGLGDTAMYLCATSTGLGGSYEQYFGPGTRLTVT.

The V gene is TRBV9, the J gene TRBJ2-2; the D gene is possibly TRBD2 (6 bases). The length of the CDR3 is 15 residues. Trimming left V 1 base short and J 5 bases short, with 12 bases between. The germline CDR1 and CDR2 sequences are SGDLS and YYNGEE. CDR3 in amino acids: CASSVSWGRTGELFF. CDR3 in DNA: TGTGCCAGCAGCGTATCCTGGGGGAGGACCGGGGAGCTGTTTTTT.

This clonotype was picked up a small number of times. The chain carries TRBV2 and TRBJ2-7; 7 bases match TRBD1. The germline V gene has CDR1 SNHLY and CDR2 FYNNEI. Germline trimming cut 7 bases from V and 1 base from J; bases unmatched to any gene: 10. This CDR3 has 15 residues. CDR3 loop: CASTPRGQPSYEQYF. CDR3 in DNA: TGTGCCAGCACTCCAAGGGGACAGCCTTCCTACGAGCAGTACTTC.

This clonotype was observed a few times. This chain connects TRBV29-1 to TRBJ1-1; D remains ambiguous. Trimming stripped 6 bases from V and 1 base from J, with 6 bases between. Germline V gene sequence: CDR1 SQVTM, CDR2 ANQGSEA. The CDR3 totals 11 residues. The CDR3 coding sequence is TGCAGCGTCCTGAAGAACACTGAAGCTTTCTTT. Translation gives CSVLKNTEAFF.

This clonotype was detected a few times. The rearrangement joins TRBV6-5 to TRBJ2-4; 7 bases agree with TRBD2. Germline loops: CDR1 MNHEY, CDR2 SVGAGI. J was trimmed by 5 bases and V by 0 bases; bases with no gene match: 10. The CDR3 runs to 17 residues. The CDR3 bases are TGTGCCAGCAGTTACTCGATGGGGATCCGGGGGGAAAACATTCAGTACTTC. It encodes CASSYSMGIRGENIQYF.

The sample holds a few counts of this clonotype. The chain joins TRBV7-2 to TRBJ1-2; possibly TRBD1 for D (5 bases). Germline V gene lookup returns CDR1 SGHTA and CDR2 FQGNSA. This CDR3 comprises 15 residues. V dropped 1 base and J dropped 2 bases, with 11 bases sitting between them. CDR3 in DNA: TGTGCCAGCAGCTTAGGGGGCAGGGAGAACTATGGCTACACCTTC. It is translated as CASSLGGRENYGYTF.

This clonotype has more than one count but fewer than ten. This chain uses TRBV3-1 with TRBJ2-5, with D tentatively TRBD2 (5 bases). The CDR3 runs 14 residues. CDR1 LGHDT and CDR2 YNNKEL come from the germline V gene (reference sequence). V lost 5 bases and J lost 4, with 14 bases in between. CDR3 region: CASSEREGPETQYF. DNA for the CDR3: TGTGCCAGCAGCGAACGAGAGGGCCCAGAGACCCAGTACTTC.

V is TRBV11-2 and J is TRBJ2-5; D remains unclear. The ends were cut back, 4 bases at V and 5 bases at J, with 11 bases in the middle. The germline gives CDR1 SGHAT, CDR2 FQNNGV. This CDR3 is built from 13 residues. The CDR3 loop is CASSSTYWETQYF. The CDR3 region has the DNA TGTGCCAGCAGCTCCACCTACTGGGAGACCCAGTACTTC.

This clonotype was seen a handful of times. This chain links TRBV5-1 with TRBJ2-6; 8 bases are shared with TRBD1. The length of the CDR3 is 15 residues. Germline CDR1 is SGHRS and CDR2 is YFSETQ. V gave up 4 bases and J gave up 2 bases; unmatched junction bases: 2. The chain's CDR3 is CASSVQGAGANVLTF. The CDR3 region has the DNA TGCGCCAGCAGCGTACAGGGGGCTGGGGCCAACGTCCTGACTTTC.

The gene calls are TRBV7-3 and TRBJ2-6, with 9 bases aligning to TRBD1. Germline V gives CDR1 SGHTA, CDR2 FQGTGA. The length of the CDR3 is 20 residues. V trimming: 1 base; J trimming: 4 bases; junction bases outside the gene matches: 14. CDR3 DNA: TGTGCCAGCAGCTTAAATCGGGGACAGGGCCTTAGATCGGGGGCCAACGTCCTGACTTTC. It is translated as CASSLNRGQGLRSGANVLTF.

This chain connects TRBV10-3 to TRBJ1-4; no firm D call. Trimming pared 3 bases from V and 0 bases from J, leaving 17 bases between. The length of the CDR3 is 18 residues. In germline, CDR1 is ENHRY, CDR2 SYGVKD. The CDR3 region is CAISETASVKPTNEKLFF. The CDR3 DNA sequence: TGTGCCATCAGTGAAACGGCGAGCGTCAAGCCAACTAATGAAAAACTGTTTTTT.

This chain links TRBV7-2 with TRBJ2-5; 7 bases fit TRBD1. V was pared by 7 bases and J by 2 bases, with 7 bases of the junction left unmatched. From germline, CDR1 is SGHTA and CDR2 FQGNSA. CDR3 size: 14 residues. The CDR3 nucleotides are TGTGCCAGCAAACTAGGGACAGCACAAGAGACCCAGTACTTC. Amino acids: CASKLGTAQETQYF.

The chain joins TRBV27 to TRBJ2-7; D possibly matches TRBD1 or TRBD2 (5 bases each). V was trimmed by 5 bases and J by 0 bases, leaving 14 bases between them. CDR1 MNHEY and CDR2 SMNVEV come from the germline V gene (reference sequence). CDR3 length: 15 residues. The CDR3 here is CASSRPGRSSYEQYF. For the CDR3, the DNA is TGTGCCAGCAGTCGACCGGGACGGAGCTCCTACGAGCAGTACTTC.

Only a few counts were recorded for this clonotype. This chain links TRBV12-3 or TRBV12-4 with TRBJ2-7; D might be TRBD2 (6 bases). V lost 7 bases, J lost 2 bases, and 9 bases lay in between. The CDR3 runs to 12 residues. DNA of the CDR3: TGTGCCAGCAAAGCGGGTCCCTACGAGCAGTACTTC. The encoded protein is CASKAGPYEQYF.

This chain uses TRBV7-9 with TRBJ2-1; 8 bases are shared with TRBD1. Germline V gene sequence: CDR1 SEHNR, CDR2 FQNEAQ (reference sequence). The junction had 4 bases not matched to a gene; V was cut back by 3 bases and J by 6 bases. This CDR3 is 14 amino acids long. CDR3 DNA sequence: TGTGCCAGCAGCTTCCCCGACAGGGGCAATGAGCAGTTCTTC. Residues: CASSFPDRGNEQFF. The full variable domain, with the rest looked up from reference TRBV7-9 and TRBJ2-1, is DTGVSQNPRHKITKRGQNVTFRCDPISEHNRLYWYRQTLGQGPEFLTYFQNEAQLEKSRLLSDRFSAERPKGSFSTLEIQRTEQGDSAMYLCASSFPDRGNEQFFGPGTRLTVL.